The clone carrying this T cell receptor beta chain was seen just once. Under the authors' procedure: Researchers report that nucleated cell counts were estimated from reference gene primer amplification. The repertoire was sequenced with immunoSEQ multiplex PCR; TCRdb's copy has only in-frame clones and lacks some. The D gene and trimming were derived from the DNA, and the V and J assignments and clone size from that table. The sample has roughly 190,000 clones, around 94% seen once. Seattle patient enrollment occurred during active infection, with longitudinal follow-up thereafter. The data belong to a study of blood T cell repertoires in COVID-19. About the study: Acute and convalescent COVID-19 specimens originated in the United States, Italy and Spain. The analysed material was cDNA or gDNA that came from T cells, B-cell-depleted T cells, or PBMCs.

The CDR3 consists of 19 residues. The germline gives CDR1 LNHDA, CDR2 SQIVND (reference sequence). The V end lost 0 bases, the J end lost 5 bases, and 25 bases lay between the germline ends. This chain connects TRBV19 to TRBJ1-2, with a weak D call TRBD1 (6 bases). Material: peripheral blood. The clonotype was recovered from a man aged 25-40 years with COVID-19, enrolled during active disease. CDR3 in DNA: TGTGCCAGTAGTATAGATGCGGACAGACAAAGATCGGTAAGGTATGGCTACACCTTC. Protein sequence: CASSIDADRQRSVRYGYTF.